The 13 T cell receptor beta chains below were found in one sample sequenced in a study of regulatory and conventional T cells in RAG deficiency. The sorted conventional CD4+ T cells were CD25-low and CD127-high, with genomic DNA sequenced. Profiling relied on immunoSEQ multiplex PCR, and the TCRdb table lists in-frame clones only, not all of them. The data contain 45,000 to 50,000 clones, 75% to 90% of them singletons. These same data were also listed under a study on regulatory T cells. That work contributes: The PCR used 52 TRBV and 13 TRBJ primers.

The material sequenced was CD4+ effector T cells sorted from blood. The receptors originated from a human donor in good health.

The V gene is TRBV6-5, the J gene TRBJ1-5; D is perhaps TRBD1 (6 bases). The V end was cut by 8 bases, the J end by 4 bases, with 15 bases between. The CDR3 is 14 amino acids. The V gene's germline CDR1 is MNHEY and CDR2 SVGAGI. The CDR3: CASGQRDPNQPQHF. The CDR3 DNA sequence: TGTGCCAGCGGACAGAGAGACCCGAATCAGCCCCAGCATTTT.

As DNA, the CDR3 is TGTGCCAGCAGCGAGGGGGGGGACTATCAGCCCCAGCATTTT. It translates to CASSEGGDYQPQHF. The chain employs TRBV28 and TRBJ1-5, with D tentatively TRBD1 (6 bases). CDR3 length equals 14 residues. Deletions cut 6 bases from V and 5 bases from J, with 14 bases between. CDR1 and CDR2 from the germline V gene are MDHEN and SYDVKM.

The chain employs TRBV5-6 and TRBJ2-7; D is undetermined. The CDR3 covers 15 residues. V was pared by 0 bases and J by 3 bases, with 13 bases between. The germline V gene encodes CDR1 SGHDT and CDR2 YYEEEE. The CDR3 DNA reads as TGTGCCAGCAGCTTGGCCCGATACGATAACTACGAGCAGTACTTC. Its protein is CASSLARYDNYEQYF.

The CDR3 reads CASSFVGGTTGYTF. As DNA, the CDR3 is TGTGCCAGCAGTTTCGTAGGAGGGACGACTGGCTACACCTTC. The chain employs TRBV27 and TRBJ1-2; a possible D gene is TRBD1 (5 bases). There are 14 residues in the CDR3. The germline gives CDR1 MNHEY, CDR2 SMNVEV (reference sequence). The germline V and J ends were trimmed by 3 bases and 7 bases, with 15 bases remaining between them.

This clone appeared a few times. The CDR3 spells CAWSPAGNQPQHF. For the CDR3, the DNA is TGTGCCTGGAGTCCGGCGGGTAATCAGCCCCAGCATTTT. The rearrangement links TRBV30 to TRBJ1-5; D not resolved. This CDR3 is 13 amino acids long. Germline lookup yields CDR1 GTSNPN and CDR2 SVGIG (reference sequence). With 2 bases removed from V and 4 bases from J, the gap between germline ends came to 9 bases.

The chain recombines TRBV30 with TRBJ2-4; 13 bases fit TRBD2. V lost 0 bases, J lost 0 bases, and 8 bases stayed unmatched. Looked up from germline, CDR1 is GTSNPN and CDR2 is SVGIG (reference sequence). The CDR3 loop spans 19 amino acids. The DNA of the CDR3 is TGTGCCTGGAGTGTACTGAGGACTAGCGGGAGAATAGCCAAAAACATTCAGTACTTC. Protein sequence: CAWSVLRTSGRIAKNIQYF.

The CDR3 reads CASTDASYEQYF. CDR3 nucleotides: TGTGCCAGCACCGACGCGAGCTACGAGCAGTACTTC. The rearrangement uses TRBV25-1 and TRBJ2-7; D gene uncertain. The germline V gene has CDR1 MGHDK and CDR2 SYGVNS. V was shortened by 7 bases and J by 3 bases, with 10 bases between the two germline ends. The CDR3 covers 12 residues.

The chain joins TRBV6-5 to TRBJ2-3; 8 nucleotides align to TRBD2. The CDR3 runs to 15 residues. CDR1 and CDR2 from the germline V gene are MNHEY and SVGAGI. V shed 6 bases, J shed 0 bases, and the junction held 5 bases outside the gene matches. The CDR3 is CASSSSGISTDTQYF. The CDR3 DNA reads as TGTGCCAGCAGCAGTAGCGGGATTAGCACAGATACGCAGTATTTT.

The chain employs TRBV7-2 and TRBJ1-2, with D tentatively TRBD1 (5 bases). The V gene lost 5 bases and the J gene lost 3 bases, with 19 bases spanning the gap. This CDR3 is 16 amino acids long. The germline CDR1 and CDR2 sequences are SGHTA and FQGNSA. The CDR3 region is CASSDRSRGADYGYTF. The CDR3 region has the DNA TGTGCCAGCAGCGATCGATCTCGGGGCGCCGACTATGGCTACACCTTC.

The chain joins TRBV18 to TRBJ2-7; TRBD1 matches 7 bases. J lost 7 bases, V lost 6 bases, and 9 bases had no gene match. CDR1 is KGHSH and CDR2 is LQKENI in the germline V gene. The CDR3 sequence is 13 residues long. In DNA form, the CDR3 reads TGTGCCAGCTCTCCGGGACAGTCTTGGGAGCAGTACTTC. This gives the protein CASSPGQSWEQYF.

The CDR3 DNA is TGTGCCAGCAGCTTGTACACAGCTAACTATGGCTACACCTTC. Protein: CASSLYTANYGYTF. This chain uses TRBV7-6 with TRBJ1-2, with D uncertain. The CDR3 is 14 amino acids. Deletions cut 3 bases from V and 0 bases from J, with 8 bases between. Germline lookup yields CDR1 SGHVS and CDR2 FNYEAQ.

The rearrangement joins TRBV20-1 to TRBJ2-3, with D tentatively TRBD1 or TRBD2 (5 bases each). Germline loops: CDR1 DFQATT, CDR2 SNEGSKA (reference sequence). V lost 6 bases to trimming and J lost 10 bases, with 14 bases between them. The CDR3 sequence is 11 residues long. The CDR3 loop reads CSAVRGESQYF. In DNA form, the CDR3 reads TGCAGTGCCGTAAGAGGGGAATCGCAGTATTTT.

This clone appeared a single time. The chain couples TRBV19 to TRBJ2-5, with 9 positions matching TRBD2. Trimming at V came to 5 bases and at J to 1 base, leaving 2 bases not matched to a gene. The V gene's germline CDR1 is LNHDA and CDR2 SQIVND (reference sequence). The CDR3 length is 14 residues. The CDR3 coding sequence is TGTGCCAGTAGTGCGGGGGGGTCCCAAGAGACCCAGTACTTC. This translates into CASSAGGSQETQYF.